This TCR beta chain was sequenced in a study of human T cells and chemical hapten exposure. MiXCR, run by TCRdb on the RACE reads, gives a single entry per CDR3 protein. The sample yields 90,000 or so distinct CDR3 sequences, about 8.5% seen once. Study-wide findings and caveats: Controls formed significantly fewer large CDR3 similarity clusters than expanded TCRs did.

The time point: pre-sensitization, week 0. Treatment denoted: therapeutic diphenylcyclopropenone sensitization with weekly scalp DPC. At patch-test visits, sampling came before the patch test. For this clonotype: The antigen is unknown.

CDR3 length equals 12 residues. V was pared by 5 bases and J by 5 bases, with 5 bases of the junction left unmatched. The V gene's germline CDR1 is SQVTM and CDR2 ANQGSEA. The source was whole blood, collected in connection with sensitization to the hapten diphenylcyclopropenone (DPC). The TCR originated in a man between 35 and 55 years old with alopecia areata. Some clones in this sample may be carry-over from other donors' samples. The gene calls are TRBV29-1 and TRBJ2-5; 7 nucleotides match TRBD2. The CDR3 spells CSVLAVTETQYF. The CDR3 nucleotides are TGCAGCGTTCTAGCGGTGACGGAGACCCAGTACTTC.